The sequence of this TCR beta chain was determined in a study of OX40 agonist ivuxolimab in advanced cancers. As for this clone: As yet, its antigen is unknown.

The length of the CDR3 is 13 residues. Deletions cut 10 bases from V and 8 bases from J, with 17 bases between. Germline V gives CDR1 SNHLY, CDR2 FYNNEI. Generated by immunoSEQ multiplex PCR, the TCRdb table keeps only in-frame clones and is missing some. The table records approximately 52,000 clones, 94% of them present only once. Findings of the study overall: The CD4+ and CD8+ T cells in the blood had expanded clonally by week 6 at 0.1 to 3.0 mg/kg.

The input for sequencing was CD4+ or CD8+ T cells sorted from blood, taken in a trial of the OX40 agonist ivuxolimab. This TCR was recovered from an adult with an advanced solid tumor such as melanoma, head and neck, liver or kidney cancer. The rearrangement uses TRBV2 and TRBJ1-4; no clear D. CDR3 nucleotide sequence: TGTGCCACCACGAGGGCCTACGGCGAAAAACTGTTTTTT. Protein sequence: CATTRAYGEKLFF. Combining the CDR3 with reference TRBV2 and TRBJ1-4 gives the whole variable domain EPEVTQTPSHQVTQMGQEVILRCVPISNHLYFYWYRQILGQKVEFLVSFYNNEISEKSEIFDDQFSVERPDGSNFTLKIRSTKLEDSAMYFCATTRAYGEKLFFGSGTQLSVL.